Below are 6 T cell receptor beta chains sequenced from a single sample in a study of blood T cells in healthy people across ages. For the second PCR, which ran for about 7 to 11 cycles, a sample-barcoded 5' primer and a J-beta primer mix were used. TCRdb itself ran the 5' RACE reads through MiXCR, one entry per CDR3 protein. Of hundreds of thousands of distinct CDR3 sequences in the sample, roughly 47% were seen once. The sample comprised blood. The receptors here all came from a woman between 55 and 75 years old in good health.

The table lists this clonotype with many counts. The V gene is TRBV14, the J gene TRBJ2-4; 8 bases line up with TRBD1. V lost 5 bases and J lost 3; bases outside the gene matches: 3. This CDR3 region has 14 residues. Germline V gene data show CDR1 as SGHDN and CDR2 as FVKESK. CDR3 bases: TGTGCCAGCAGCTTCGACAGGGGCAAAAACATTCAGTACTTC. The encoded protein is CASSFDRGKNIQYF.

The rearrangement joins TRBV20-1 to TRBJ2-1; 9 bases agree with TRBD2. CDR1 and CDR2 from the germline V gene are DFQATT and SNEGSKA (reference sequence). The CDR3 loop spans 19 amino acids. V was clipped by 1 base and J by 7 bases; unmatched bases: 20. The DNA for the CDR3 is TGCAGTGCTAGAGCTACGAGGAGAGGGGGCGGGAGGGCTGGTAATGAGCAGTTCTTC. Residues: CSARATRRGGGRAGNEQFF.

This clonotype appeared many times. The genes are TRBV6-5 and TRBJ2-1, with TRBD2 as a possible D gene (5 bases). V lost 2 bases to trimming and J lost 9 bases, with 8 bases between them. Germline V gives CDR1 MNHEY, CDR2 SVGAGI. The CDR3 has 12 amino acids. CDR3 residues: CASSYGLAEQFF. CDR3 sequence (DNA): TGTGCCAGCAGTTACGGTCTAGCTGAGCAGTTCTTC.

This clonotype was seen a few times. This rearrangement joins TRBV7-2 to TRBJ2-3; 8 nucleotides match TRBD2. CDR3 length: 13 residues. Germline CDR1 is SGHTA and CDR2 is FQGNSA. V was clipped by 5 bases and J by 14 bases; unmatched bases: 12. The CDR3 loop is CASSISGETNPYF. The CDR3 DNA sequence: TGTGCCAGCAGCATTAGCGGGGAGACCAATCCGTATTTT. Based on the CDR3 plus reference TRBV7-2 and TRBJ2-3, the full variable domain is GAGVSQSPSNKVTEKGKDVELRCDPISGHTALYWYRQSLGQGLEFLIYFQGNSAPDKSGLPSDRFSAERTGGSVSTLTIQRTQQEDSAVYLCASSISGETNPYFGPGTRLTVL.

The CDR3 sequence: CASSQEGGLVVETQYF. The DNA for the CDR3 is TGTGCCAGCAGCCAAGAAGGGGGACTAGTGGTGGAGACCCAGTACTTC. The chain carries TRBV4-2 and TRBJ2-5; TRBD2 matches at 8 bases. The CDR3 length is 16 residues. CDR1 and CDR2 (germline): LGHNA, YNFKEQ. Losses at the gene ends were 0 bases for V and 5 bases for J; bases not matched to a gene: 8.

This clonotype has ten or more counts. The chain recombines TRBV20-1 with TRBJ1-2; possibly TRBD1 for D (6 bases). CDR1 DFQATT and CDR2 SNEGSKA come from the germline V gene (reference sequence). V was cut by 0 bases and J by 5 bases, with 16 bases left in between. The CDR3 has 15 amino acids. The CDR3 DNA follows: TGCAGTGCTAGAGATCGGGGGGCTCGAGGATATGGCTACACCTTC. This sequence encodes CSARDRGARGYGYTF.